This passage covers 3 T cell receptor beta chains from one sample sequenced in a study of Ad26.COV2.S vaccination and SARS-CoV-2 variants. Documented treatment: roughly 19 received Ad26.COV2.S at low or high dose, single or two shots; 5 received placebo; per-sample allocation not given. Sample collection was performed on day 63 after the first vaccine or placebo injection. TCRdb's copy holds only in-frame clones and misses some; the assay was immunoSEQ multiplex PCR. Among 400,000 to 500,000 clones listed, 88% were seen once. This specimen consisted of peripheral blood, obtained in a trial of Ad26.COV2.S vaccine versus placebo. The origin of the receptors is a person between 18 and 65 years old who received the Ad26.COV2.S COVID-19 vaccine or a placebo.

The rearrangement joins TRBV4-1 to TRBJ1-4, with D unclear. With 1 base removed from V and 0 bases from J, the gap between germline ends came to 21 bases. The CDR3 length is 20 residues. CDR1 is MGHRA and CDR2 is YSYEKL in the germline V gene. The CDR3 loop is CASSQALGRTAISTNEKLFF. The CDR3 DNA follows: TGCGCCAGCAGCCAAGCCTTGGGGAGAACAGCAATCTCAACTAATGAAAAACTGTTTTTT.

The CDR3 here is CASSRGVGTEAFF. The DNA for the CDR3 is TGTGCCAGCAGCCGAGGAGTGGGGACTGAAGCTTTCTTT. The gene calls are TRBV12-3 or TRBV12-4 and TRBJ1-1, with no clear D. The CDR3 sequence is 13 residues long. V was shortened by 6 bases and J by 5 bases, with 13 bases between the two germline ends.

There are a few counts of this clone. The chain recombines TRBV2 with TRBJ1-4; a possible D gene is TRBD1 (5 bases). Per germline, CDR1 SNHLY and CDR2 FYNNEI. This CDR3 spans 15 amino acids. The V end was cut by 8 bases, the J end by 8 bases, with 21 bases between. CDR3: CASHLTRGAGEKLFF. CDR3 in DNA: TGTGCCAGCCACCTGACGCGGGGCGCCGGGGAAAAACTGTTTTTT.